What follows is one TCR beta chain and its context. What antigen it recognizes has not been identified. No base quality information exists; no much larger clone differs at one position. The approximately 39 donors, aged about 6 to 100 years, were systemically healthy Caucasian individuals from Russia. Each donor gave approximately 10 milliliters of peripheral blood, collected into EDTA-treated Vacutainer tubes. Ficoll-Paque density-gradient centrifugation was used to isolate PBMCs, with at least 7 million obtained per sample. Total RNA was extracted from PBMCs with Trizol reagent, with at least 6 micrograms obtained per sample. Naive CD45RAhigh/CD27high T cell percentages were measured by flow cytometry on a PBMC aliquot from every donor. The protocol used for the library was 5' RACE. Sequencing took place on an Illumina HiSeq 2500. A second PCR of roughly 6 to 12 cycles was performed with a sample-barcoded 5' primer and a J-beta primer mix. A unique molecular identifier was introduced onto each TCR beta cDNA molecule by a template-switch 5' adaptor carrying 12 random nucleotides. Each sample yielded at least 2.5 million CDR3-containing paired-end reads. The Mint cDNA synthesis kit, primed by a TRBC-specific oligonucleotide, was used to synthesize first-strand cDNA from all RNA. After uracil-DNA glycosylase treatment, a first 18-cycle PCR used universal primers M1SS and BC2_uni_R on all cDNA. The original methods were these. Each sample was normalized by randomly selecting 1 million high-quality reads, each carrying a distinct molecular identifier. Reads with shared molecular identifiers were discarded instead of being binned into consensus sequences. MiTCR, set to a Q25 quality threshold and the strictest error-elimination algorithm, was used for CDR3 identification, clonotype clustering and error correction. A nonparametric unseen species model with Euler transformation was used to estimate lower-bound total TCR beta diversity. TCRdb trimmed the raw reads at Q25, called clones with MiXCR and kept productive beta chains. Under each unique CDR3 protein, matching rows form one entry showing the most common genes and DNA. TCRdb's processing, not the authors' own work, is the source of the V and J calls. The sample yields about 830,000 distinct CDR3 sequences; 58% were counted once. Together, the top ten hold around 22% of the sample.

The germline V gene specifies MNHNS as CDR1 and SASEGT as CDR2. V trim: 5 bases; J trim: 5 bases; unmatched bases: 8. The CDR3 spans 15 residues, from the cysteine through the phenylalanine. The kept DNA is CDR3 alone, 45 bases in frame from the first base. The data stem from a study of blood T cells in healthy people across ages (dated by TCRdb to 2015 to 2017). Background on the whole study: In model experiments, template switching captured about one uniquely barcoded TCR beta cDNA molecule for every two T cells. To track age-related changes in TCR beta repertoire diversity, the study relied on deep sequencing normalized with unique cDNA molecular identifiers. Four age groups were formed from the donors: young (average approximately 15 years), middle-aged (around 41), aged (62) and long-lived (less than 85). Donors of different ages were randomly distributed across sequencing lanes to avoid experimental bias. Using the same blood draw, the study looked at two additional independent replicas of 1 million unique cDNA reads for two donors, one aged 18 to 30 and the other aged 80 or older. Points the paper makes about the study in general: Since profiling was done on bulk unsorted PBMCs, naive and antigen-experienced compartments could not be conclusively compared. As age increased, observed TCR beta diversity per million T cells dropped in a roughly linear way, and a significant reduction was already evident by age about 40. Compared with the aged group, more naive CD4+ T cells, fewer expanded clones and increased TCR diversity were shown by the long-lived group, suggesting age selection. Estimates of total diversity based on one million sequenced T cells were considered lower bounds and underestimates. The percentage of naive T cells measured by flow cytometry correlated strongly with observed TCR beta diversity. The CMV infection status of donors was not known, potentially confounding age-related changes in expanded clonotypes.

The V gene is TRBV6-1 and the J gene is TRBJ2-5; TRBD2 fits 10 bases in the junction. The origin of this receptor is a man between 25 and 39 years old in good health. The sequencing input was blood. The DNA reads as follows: TGTGCCAGCAGTCCACGAGCGGGGGGGCGGGAGACCCAGTACTTC. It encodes CASSPRAGGRETQYF.